This T cell receptor beta chain was sequenced for a study of T cells expressing NK-cell markers. From the 5' RACE reads, TCRdb lists one entry per CDR3 protein and no DNA. The sample totals about 370,000 distinct CDR3 sequences. The TCR was taken from a woman aged 50 to 65 in good health. Sequencing was done on a sample of blood T cells: a sorted CD56 or NKG2C T cell subset, CD4+ or CD8+ T cells, or bulk PBMC T cells (not recorded which).

CDR3 sequence reads: CSAIPPGGRAPDTQYF. The chain is built from TRBV20-1 and TRBJ2-3; TCRdb reports TRBD2, a call that lacks DNA to check it against. CDR1 and CDR2 from the germline V gene are DFQATT and SNEGSKA (reference sequence). This CDR3 comprises 16 residues.